This T cell receptor beta chain stems from a study of blood T cell repertoires in COVID-19. About the study: Sample material is recorded as cDNA or gDNA derived from T cells, B-cell-depleted T cells, or PBMCs.

In the authors' workflow: Nucleated cell counts were estimated from reference gene primer amplification. Sequencing used immunoSEQ multiplex PCR; TCRdb keeps in-frame clones, though not all of them. D and trimming come from the DNA, and the V and J calls and clone size come from that table. The sample consists of 60,000 or so clones, 74% of them appearing once. The CDR3 extends over 14 amino acids. V lost 4 bases, J lost 0 bases, and 6 bases lay in between. CDR1 and CDR2 (germline): KGHDR, SFDVKD. Specimen: peripheral blood. V and J are TRBV24-1 and TRBJ2-1; a weak D match, TRBD2 (6 bases). The sequence came from a woman older than 75 with acute or convalescent COVID-19. CDR3 bases: TGTGCCACCAGTGACGGGGGCTCCTACAATGAGCAGTTCTTC. This gives the protein CATSDGGSYNEQFF.